The present entry profiles one T cell receptor (beta chain) with its context. The sample originates from a study of human T cells and chemical hapten exposure. V gave up 6 bases and J gave up 5 bases; unmatched junction bases: 14. The CDR3 covers 16 residues. CDR1 is MDHEN and CDR2 is SYDVKM in the germline V gene. Sample time point: patch test 3, about 24 weeks after DPC sensitization. Treatment of the sample: therapeutic diphenylcyclopropenone sensitization with weekly scalp DPC. TCRdb itself ran the RACE reads through MiXCR, one entry per CDR3 protein. The sample holds over 75,000 distinct CDR3 sequences; approximately 11% are singletons and the top ten take about 1%.

The sample here was whole blood, taken in connection with sensitization to the hapten diphenylcyclopropenone (DPC). The clonotype originates from a woman in her 30s with alopecia areata. Some clones in this sample may be carry-over from other donors' samples. This rearrangement joins TRBV28 to TRBJ2-7; 9 bases map to TRBD1. In nucleotides, the CDR3 is TGTGCCAGCAGGCCACCCCTGGGACAGGGAACCCACGAGCAGTACTTC. The encoded protein is CASRPPLGQGTHEQYF.